The 27 T cell receptor beta chains below were found in one sample sequenced in a study of T cell responses to AZD1222 COVID-19 vaccine. Only in-frame clones appear in the TCRdb table, and some are missing; sequencing was by immunoSEQ multiplex PCR. The repertoire has roughly 270,000 clones, almost 95% of them found once; the top ten carry 0.55%. The sample here was peripheral blood, taken 28 days after the second AZD1222 dose. These receptors came from an adult who received the AZD1222 COVID-19 vaccine.

V and J are TRBV5-1 and TRBJ2-2; 7 bases are shared with TRBD1. Trimming at V came to 7 bases and at J to 0 bases, leaving 6 bases not matched to a gene. Germline V gene lookup returns CDR1 SGHRS and CDR2 YFSETQ. The CDR3 loop spans 15 amino acids. The CDR3 sequence: CASRIGTANTGELFF. The CDR3 bases are TGCGCCAGCCGCATAGGGACAGCGAACACCGGGGAGCTGTTTTTT.

J is TRBJ2-7 and V is TRBV3-1 (or the pseudogene TRBV3-2), with TRBD1 matching over 7 bases. V lost 4 bases to trimming and J lost 6 bases; unmatched junction nucleotides: 9. This CDR3 comprises 14 residues. CDR1 is LGHDT, CDR2 YNNKEL, per germline (reference sequence). The CDR3 protein is CASSPALDRAEQYF. In nucleotides, the CDR3 is TGTGCCAGCAGCCCCGCGCTTGACAGGGCCGAGCAGTACTTC.

V usage is TRBV7-8 and J usage is TRBJ1-3; no firm D call. Germline CDR1 reads SGHVS; CDR2 reads FQNEAQ. Between the trimmed V and J ends, which lost 5 bases and 4 bases, there was a span of 6 bases. This CDR3 has 12 amino acids. CDR3 DNA: TGTGCCAGCAGCCCTCTGGGAAACACCATATATTTT. It codes for CASSPLGNTIYF.

The chain has TRBV3-1 (or the pseudogene TRBV3-2) and TRBJ1-2; tentative D call: TRBD1 (5 bases). This CDR3 region has 15 residues. The V gene's germline CDR1 is LGHDT and CDR2 YNNKEL (reference sequence). Trimming pared 0 bases from V and 7 bases from J, leaving 15 bases between. This chain's CDR3 is CASSQESGQGLGYTF. The CDR3 coding sequence is TGTGCCAGCAGCCAAGAGAGTGGGCAGGGACTTGGCTACACCTTC.

This clone came up once. The chain couples TRBV5-1 to TRBJ2-7; D possibly corresponds to TRBD2 (7 bases). V was pared by 4 bases and J by 3 bases, with 14 bases between. Germline CDR1 and CDR2: SGHRS and YFSETQ. This CDR3 has 14 residues. CDR3 in amino acids: CASSAMGGHYEQYF. In nucleotides, the CDR3 is TGCGCCAGCAGCGCGATGGGGGGGCACTACGAGCAGTACTTC.

The CDR3 coding sequence is TGCGCCAGCAGCGACCGGGACAGGGGGAATTCACCCCTCCACTTT. As protein: CASSDRDRGNSPLHF. V and J are TRBV5-1 and TRBJ1-6, with TRBD1 matching over 11 bases. Germline V gene sequence: CDR1 SGHRS, CDR2 YFSETQ. With 4 bases clipped from V and 7 bases from J, the junction kept 4 bases outside the gene matches. The CDR3 sequence is 15 residues long.

The gene calls are TRBV9 and TRBJ2-7; D is possibly TRBD1 (5 bases). CDR3 length: 15 residues. Germline V CDR1 and CDR2: SGDLS, YYNGEE. V dropped 4 bases and J dropped 1 base, with 15 bases sitting between them. CDR3 region: CASSIAPGPSYEQYF. CDR3 DNA sequence: TGTGCCAGCAGCATAGCCCCAGGGCCGTCCTACGAGCAGTACTTC.

V gene TRBV20-1 combines with J gene TRBJ1-4; a weak D match, TRBD1 (5 bases). The V end lost 3 bases, the J end lost 7 bases, and 15 bases lay between the germline ends. Germline-derived CDR1 and CDR2 are DFQATT and SNEGSKA (reference sequence). The CDR3 runs 14 residues. CDR3 loop: CSASPGAFLEKLFF. Written as DNA, the CDR3 is TGCAGTGCTAGTCCCGGGGCCTTTCTTGAAAAACTGTTTTTT.

The J gene is TRBJ1-4, the V gene TRBV27, with D possibly matching TRBD1 (6 bases). Germline loops: CDR1 MNHEY, CDR2 SMNVEV (reference sequence). The CDR3 length is 16 residues. The V end lost 5 bases, the J end lost 3 bases, and 16 bases lay between the germline ends. The CDR3 DNA reads TGTGCCAGCAGTACGCGCCAGGGGTTTTCTAATGAAAAACTGTTTTTT. Amino acids: CASSTRQGFSNEKLFF.

The V and J genes are TRBV5-1 and TRBJ2-2; D gene unclear. V was trimmed by 0 bases and J by 1 base, leaving 10 bases between them. Germline V gene data show CDR1 as SGHRS and CDR2 as YFSETQ. The CDR3 totals 16 residues. CDR3 protein: CASSLAGLRNTGELFF. CDR3 coding DNA: TGCGCCAGCAGCTTGGCAGGCCTTAGGAACACCGGGGAGCTGTTTTTT. The full variable domain, completed using reference TRBV5-1 and TRBJ2-2, is KAGVTQTPRYLIKTRGQQVTLSCSPISGHRSVSWYQQTPGQGLQFLFEYFSETQRNKGNFPGRFSGRQFSNSRSEMNVSTLELGDSALYLCASSLAGLRNTGELFFGEGSRLTVL.

The genes are TRBV11-2 and TRBJ2-7; D gene unclear. Per the germline V gene, CDR1 is SGHAT and CDR2 is FQNNGV. This CDR3 spans 12 amino acids. Trimming took 2 bases from V and 3 from J, leaving 5 bases between them. Here the CDR3 reads CASSLSGYEQYF. CDR3 nucleotide sequence: TGTGCCAGCAGCTTATCGGGCTACGAGCAGTACTTC.

The V and J genes are TRBV9 and TRBJ2-2; TRBD1 agrees at 7 bases. The CDR3 runs to 15 residues. Trimming at V came to 4 bases and at J to 5 bases, leaving 8 bases not matched to a gene. CDR1 SGDLS and CDR2 YYNGEE come from the germline V gene. CDR3 sequence: CASSPPTGRTGELFF. Written as DNA, the CDR3 is TGTGCCAGCAGCCCCCCGACAGGGCGGACCGGGGAGCTGTTTTTT. Combining the CDR3 with reference TRBV9 and TRBJ2-2 gives the whole variable domain DSGVTQTPKHLITATGQRVTLRCSPRSGDLSVYWYQQSLDQGLQFLIQYYNGEERAKGNILERFSAQQFPDLHSELNLSSLELGDSALYFCASSPPTGRTGELFFGEGSRLTVL.

The sample holds a few counts of this clone. The gene calls are TRBV6-5 and TRBJ1-2, with D uncertain. Between the trimmed V and J ends, which lost 8 bases and 4 bases, there was a span of 8 bases. CDR3 size: 11 residues. Per the germline V gene, CDR1 is MNHEY and CDR2 is SVGAGI. The CDR3 DNA follows: TGTGCCAGCCGACGATCCTATGGCTACACCTTC. Amino acids: CASRRSYGYTF.

V usage is TRBV9 and J usage is TRBJ2-2; TRBD1 matches 11 bases. V shed 3 bases, J shed 7 bases, and the junction held 5 bases outside the gene matches. Germline CDR1 reads SGDLS; CDR2 reads YYNGEE. The CDR3 extends over 15 amino acids. The CDR3 spells CASSARTGGHGELFF. The CDR3 bases are TGTGCCAGCAGCGCCCGGACAGGGGGCCACGGGGAGCTGTTTTTT.

V gene TRBV4-2 combines with J gene TRBJ2-7; D perhaps matches TRBD2 (5 bases). Germline assignment: CDR1 LGHNA and CDR2 YNFKEQ. This CDR3 spans 15 amino acids. Trimming removed 3 bases from V and 0 bases from J, with 12 bases in between. CDR3 loop: CASSQDWMSSYEQYF. The CDR3 coding sequence is TGTGCCAGCAGCCAGGACTGGATGAGCTCCTACGAGCAGTACTTC.

This rearrangement joins TRBV6-5 to TRBJ1-6, with unresolved D. CDR1 is MNHEY, CDR2 SVGAGI, per germline. V gave up 5 bases and J gave up 7 bases, with 15 bases separating them. The CDR3 totals 15 residues. The CDR3 DNA reads as TGTGCCAGCAGTCCCGGAGACTATCCAAATTCACCCCTCCACTTT. This codes for CASSPGDYPNSPLHF.

The chain carries TRBV28 and TRBJ2-7; D call uncertain. CDR1 and CDR2 from the germline V gene are MDHEN and SYDVKM. V lost 3 bases to trimming and J lost 4 bases, with 16 bases between them. The CDR3 runs 15 residues. The CDR3 nucleotides read TGTGCCAGCAGTTTGGGGTACGGTTGGGGATACGAGCAGTACTTC. Protein sequence: CASSLGYGWGYEQYF. The variable domain in full, with the rest retrieved from reference TRBV28 and TRBJ2-7, is DVKVTQSSRYLVKRTGEKVFLECVQDMDHENMFWYRQDPGLGLRLIYFSYDVKMKEKGDIPEGYSVSREKKERFSLILESASTNQTSMYLCASSLGYGWGYEQYFGPGTRLTVT.

This clone was counted a single time. In DNA, the CDR3 is TGTGCCAGCAGCCACCGCCAGGGGACTGGAAACACCATATATTTT. Translated, it gives CASSHRQGTGNTIYF. This chain connects TRBV7-9 to TRBJ1-3; tentatively, D is TRBD1 (6 bases). V lost 5 bases and J lost 2, with 13 bases in between. The germline V gene encodes CDR1 SEHNR and CDR2 FQNEAQ (reference sequence). This CDR3 has 15 amino acids.

Here the CDR3 reads CASSKAKAYNSPLHF. The CDR3 DNA follows: TGTGCCAGCAGCAAAGCCAAGGCATATAATTCACCCCTCCACTTT. The gene calls are TRBV21-1 and TRBJ1-6. TRBV21-1 constitutes a pseudogene. The CDR3 runs to 15 residues.

The chain carries TRBV18 and TRBJ1-2, with 10 bases matching TRBD1. The CDR3 runs to 16 residues. Unmatched junction bases numbered 9, after V lost 1 base and J lost 7 bases. Germline assignment: CDR1 KGHSH and CDR2 LQKENI. The CDR3 DNA sequence: TGTGCCAGCTCACCACTTCCAAAGACAGGGGGCAGTGGCTACACCTTC. It translates to CASSPLPKTGGSGYTF.

The chain recombines TRBV7-9 with TRBJ1-1; no firm D call. The CDR3 is 13 residues long. Germline loops: CDR1 SEHNR, CDR2 FQNEAQ (reference sequence). V lost 7 bases to trimming and J lost 4 bases, with 13 bases between them. The CDR3 DNA is TGTGCCAGCAAGGTTGGCGAGGGCACTGAAGCTTTCTTT. Translating it yields CASKVGEGTEAFF.

The chain employs TRBV7-8 and TRBJ2-7, with D perhaps being TRBD1 or TRBD2 (5 bases each). CDR1 and CDR2 (germline): SGHVS, FQNEAQ. CDR3 length equals 16 residues. V gave up 5 bases and J gave up 0 bases, with 17 bases separating them. The CDR3 loop is CASSQGRGRPSYEQYF. The CDR3 nucleotides are TGTGCCAGCAGCCAGGGTCGAGGGAGACCCTCCTACGAGCAGTACTTC.

As for this clone: One end of the junction varies from germline; a read error may be responsible. The chain joins TRBV19 to TRBJ2-2; tentatively, D is TRBD2 (6 bases). The CDR3 contains 16 residues. The V gene's germline CDR1 is LNHDA and CDR2 SQIVND (reference sequence). Here the CDR3 reads CASRGPGTQRTGKLFF. The DNA of the CDR3 is TGTGCCAGTAGGGGACCCGGGACTCAACGTACCGGGAAGCTGTTTTTT.

This clone appeared a few times. At the DNA level, this CDR3 is encoded by other sequences in the same sample as well. This chain connects TRBV29-1 to TRBJ2-3, with D hard to call. Germline V gene lookup returns CDR1 SQVTM and CDR2 ANQGSEA. V lost 6 bases and J 2 bases, leaving 3 bases between the germline ends. The CDR3 covers 10 residues. CDR3 protein: CSVDTDTQYF. The CDR3 nucleotides read TGCAGCGTAGACACAGATACGCAGTATTTT.

The chain links TRBV5-1 to TRBJ2-2, with 8 bases that match TRBD1. The CDR3 runs to 15 residues. V shed 6 bases, J shed 2 bases, and the junction held 6 bases outside the gene matches. The germline CDR1 and CDR2 sequences are SGHRS and YFSETQ. Here the CDR3 reads CASMPGQANTGELFF. In DNA form, the CDR3 reads TGCGCCAGCATGCCGGGACAGGCCAACACCGGGGAGCTGTTTTTT.

This chain connects TRBV19 to TRBJ1-4, with 9 bases aligning to TRBD1. Germline V gene sequence: CDR1 LNHDA, CDR2 SQIVND (reference sequence). With 4 bases clipped from V and 8 bases from J, the junction kept 5 bases outside the gene matches. The CDR3 covers 14 residues. CDR3 sequence (DNA): TGTGCCAGTAGTAGCGGGACAGGGCAAGAAAAACTGTTTTTT. Its protein is CASSSGTGQEKLFF. Full variable domain (missing parts from reference TRBV19 and TRBJ1-4): DGGITQSPKYLFRKEGQNVTLSCEQNLNHDAMYWYRQDPGQGLRLIYYSQIVNDFQKGDIAEGYSVSREKKESFPLTVTSAQKNPTAFYLCASSSGTGQEKLFFGSGTQLSVL.

This rearrangement joins TRBV28 to TRBJ1-2; 7 bases are a match to TRBD1. V was clipped by 7 bases and J by 4 bases; unmatched bases: 6. The CDR3 extends over 13 amino acids. From germline, CDR1 is MDHEN and CDR2 SYDVKM. CDR3 nucleotides: TGTGCCAGCAAATCAGGGGGGCCCTATGGCTACACCTTC. The encoded protein is CASKSGGPYGYTF.